These T cell receptor beta chains were read from a single sample in a study of blood T cells in healthy people across ages. TCRdb called the 5' RACE reads again in MiXCR, with one record for every CDR3 protein. The table lists approximately 940,000 distinct CDR3 sequences, about 44% of them singletons. Sequenced: blood. The receptors stem from a man aged 25 to 40 in good health. Both conserved end residues are part of each CDR3.

V gene	J gene	CDR3 protein
TRBV12-3/TRBV12-4	TRBJ2-1	CASSSLTSTRLENEQFF
TRBV6-1	-	CASSGQDRGYEQYF
TRBV7-2	TRBJ1-2	CASSLDRKYGYTF
TRBV11-2	TRBJ2-1	CASSLPRLSGYNEQFF
TRBV15	TRBJ2-3	CATSNGGSNTQYF
TRBV3-1	TRBJ2-3	CASSQEGTDTDTQYF
TRBV5-1	TRBJ2-3	CASSLGQPFTDTQYF
TRBV28	TRBJ1-5	CASSNQGQPQHF
TRBV6-5	TRBJ2-3	CASSYSYAESTDTQYF
TRBV7-2	TRBJ2-1	CASSFTAGGPYEQFF
TRBV20-1	TRBJ1-5	CSAAQGARNQPQHF
TRBV7-8	TRBJ2-5	CASIATKAGLQETQYF
TRBV3-1	TRBJ1-5	CASSQAGVGQPQHF
TRBV6-1	TRBJ2-1	CASSQGPRGDLQNEQFF
TRBV6-2/TRBV6-3	TRBJ1-1	CASRRAYTEAFF
TRBV12-3/TRBV12-4	TRBJ2-3	CASRRTLGTDTQYF
TRBV6-1	TRBJ2-7	CASKGQGASYEQYF
TRBV20-1	TRBJ2-1	CSAEVGEGGPNEQFF
TRBV6-5	TRBJ2-7	CASSYGGLGSYEQYF
TRBV29-1	TRBJ2-4	CSVIAGHRAKNIQYF
TRBV19	TRBJ1-1	CASRSGTDMNTEAFF
TRBV29-1	TRBJ2-7	CSVAGPRDNAYEQYF
TRBV3-1	TRBJ1-4	CASSHEGTATNEKLFF
TRBV7-2	TRBJ2-7	CASSLDGGSGAYEQYF
TRBV3-1	TRBJ1-6	CASSPTRSGTSGSPLHF
TRBV3-1	TRBJ2-1	CASSQELAGGNEQFF
TRBV3-1	TRBJ2-2	CASSRGQANTGELFF
TRBV3-1	TRBJ1-2	CASSQGVNSGYGYTF
TRBV5-1	TRBJ2-5	CASSWGTGSEETQYF
TRBV4-3	TRBJ1-2	CASSSRQAPSYGYTF
TRBV20-1	TRBJ1-5	CSARPGQGTSRENQPQHF
TRBV12-3/TRBV12-4	TRBJ2-7	CASSVGDRSSHEQYF
TRBV11-2	TRBJ1-4	CASSSYGQSTNEKLFF
TRBV3-1	TRBJ1-2	CASSQDAGKGYTF
TRBV12-3/TRBV12-4	TRBJ1-6	CASQRGSGSPLHF
TRBV4-2	TRBJ2-1	CASSQYQGFDEQFF
TRBV4-3	TRBJ1-3	CASSQVSNSGNTIYF
TRBV6-6	TRBJ1-6	CASSSRRYSNSPLHF
TRBV4-1	TRBJ2-5	CASSPTGETQYF
TRBV7-3	TRBJ1-1	CASSLFAGENTEAFF
TRBV6-5	TRBJ1-6	CASSGGQTGNSPLHF